These T cell receptor beta chains were read from a single sample in a study of control samples from healthy donors and cancer patients. The assay was immunoSEQ multiplex PCR, and TCRdb's table has in-frame clones only and misses some. The sample lists about 120,000 clones, over 90% occurring once. Sequenced: blood. All receptors come from a man aged 30 to 45 in good health. Each CDR3 is given with its conserved first and last residue. Each record gives: V gene, clone size, J gene, D gene, CDR3 protein, CDR3 DNA. The D gene is left open where the match is weak. A clone size is listed for some rows: how often the clone was seen (once, few, many), or a class if it is expanded.

v_gene: TRBV18
abundance: once
j_gene: TRBJ1-4
d_gene: NA
CDR3aa: CASGARSNEKLFF
CDR3nt: TGTGCCAGCGGGGCTCGATCTAATGAAAAACTGTTTTTT

v_gene: TRBV11-2
abundance: NA
j_gene: TRBJ2-5
d_gene: NA
CDR3aa: CASSSRGNRGETQYF
CDR3nt: TGTGCCAGCAGCTCCCGGGGTAACCGGGGGGAGACCCAGTACTTC

v_gene: TRBV7-8
abundance: NA
j_gene: TRBJ1-6
d_gene: NA
CDR3aa: CASSEAPGGSYNSPLHF
CDR3nt: TGTGCCAGCAGCGAGGCCCCCGGGGGTTCCTATAATTCACCCCTCCACTTT

v_gene: TRBV20-1
abundance: NA
j_gene: TRBJ2-1
d_gene: TRBD2
CDR3aa: CSATDPAGGYNEQFF
CDR3nt: TGCAGTGCTACTGACCCAGCGGGGGGGTACAATGAGCAGTTCTTC

v_gene: TRBV19
abundance: NA
j_gene: TRBJ2-1
d_gene: NA
CDR3aa: CASSSPDYGVEQFF
CDR3nt: TGTGCCAGTAGTAGTCCGGATTACGGAGTAGAGCAGTTCTTC

v_gene: TRBV24-1
abundance: NA
j_gene: TRBJ2-2
d_gene: NA
CDR3aa: CATSDLQGVNTGELFF
CDR3nt: TGTGCCACCAGTGATTTGCAGGGAGTAAACACCGGGGAGCTGTTTTTT

v_gene: TRBV30
abundance: once
j_gene: TRBJ2-3
d_gene: NA
CDR3aa: CAWTLADTQYF
CDR3nt: TGTGCCTGGACCCTCGCAGATACGCAGTATTTT

v_gene: TRBV9
abundance: NA
j_gene: TRBJ1-6
d_gene: NA
CDR3aa: CASSPREGTGIGSPLHF
CDR3nt: TGTGCCAGCAGCCCCCGAGAGGGCACTGGTATAGGGTCACCCCTCCACTTT

v_gene: TRBV28
abundance: NA
j_gene: TRBJ1-2
d_gene: NA
CDR3aa: CASSLGGLGEGLSF
CDR3nt: TGTGCCAGCAGTTTAGGAGGTCTTGGGGAGGGGCTATCCTTC

v_gene: TRBV9
abundance: once
j_gene: TRBJ1-1
d_gene: TRBD1
CDR3aa: CASSPRTGGTEAFF
CDR3nt: TGTGCCAGCAGCCCCCGGACAGGGGGCACTGAAGCTTTCTTT

v_gene: TRBV30
abundance: NA
j_gene: TRBJ2-5
d_gene: TRBD2
CDR3aa: CAWSAGLVQTQYF
CDR3nt: TGTGCCTGGAGTGCGGGACTAGTCCAGACCCAGTACTTC

v_gene: TRBV2
abundance: NA
j_gene: TRBJ2-3
d_gene: NA
CDR3aa: CASSEERGRDTQYF
CDR3nt: TGTGCCAGCAGTGAAGAGAGGGGAAGAGATACGCAGTATTTT

v_gene: TRBV10-3
abundance: NA
j_gene: TRBJ2-3
d_gene: TRBD2
CDR3aa: CAISLTSSSGNQAYF
CDR3nt: TGTGCCATCAGCCTGACTAGCTCCTCTGGCAATCAGGCGTATTTT

v_gene: TRBV6-6
abundance: NA
j_gene: TRBJ1-5
d_gene: NA
CDR3aa: CASSHRVDQGSNQPQHF
CDR3nt: TGTGCCAGCAGTCATAGAGTGGATCAGGGGAGCAATCAGCCCCAGCATTTT

v_gene: TRBV6-6
abundance: NA
j_gene: TRBJ1-1
d_gene: NA
CDR3aa: CASSLGGMNTEAFF
CDR3nt: TGTGCCAGCAGCCTGGGGGGGATGAACACTGAAGCTTTCTTT

v_gene: TRBV6-5
abundance: NA
j_gene: TRBJ1-1
d_gene: NA
CDR3aa: CASSYRGDEAFF
CDR3nt: TGTGCCAGCAGTTATCGGGGGGATGAAGCTTTCTTT

v_gene: TRBV12-3/TRBV12-4
abundance: NA
j_gene: TRBJ2-3
d_gene: NA
CDR3aa: CASCKLRGNTQYF
CDR3nt: TGTGCCAGCTGCAAGCTACGTGGGAATACGCAGTATTTT

v_gene: TRBV6-4
abundance: NA
j_gene: TRBJ1-6
d_gene: TRBD1
CDR3aa: CASSGQGVVHSPLHF
CDR3nt: TGTGCCAGCAGTGGTCAGGGGGTTGTACATTCACCCCTCCACTTT

v_gene: TRBV10-1
abundance: NA
j_gene: TRBJ1-1
d_gene: NA
CDR3aa: CASRAQDRTEAFF
CDR3nt: TGCGCCAGCAGGGCACAAGACCGCACGGAAGCTTTCTTT

v_gene: TRBV5-1
abundance: NA
j_gene: TRBJ2-6
d_gene: NA
CDR3aa: CASSLVGITSGANVLTF
CDR3nt: TGCGCCAGCAGCTTGGTTGGTATTACCTCTGGGGCCAACGTCCTGACTTTC

v_gene: TRBV2
abundance: NA
j_gene: TRBJ1-3
d_gene: TRBD1
CDR3aa: CASETGSGNTIYF
CDR3nt: TGTGCCAGCGAGACAGGGTCAGGAAACACCATATATTTT

v_gene: TRBV3-1/TRBV3-2
abundance: NA
j_gene: TRBJ1-2
d_gene: TRBD1
CDR3aa: CASSQDLPGTVVRGYTF
CDR3nt: TGTGCCAGCAGCCAAGATCTGCCGGGGACAGTGGTACGCGGCTACACCTTC